The 17 T cell receptor beta chains listed next were all sequenced from one sample in a study of blood T cell repertoires in COVID-19. Only in-frame clones appear in the TCRdb table, and some are missing; sequencing was by immunoSEQ multiplex PCR. The sample shows 400,000 or so clones, about nine tenths of them seen only once. Specimen: PBMCs or T cells enriched from blood (not recorded which). The receptors originated from a man aged 18 to 35 who had recovered from COVID-19.

The chain combines TRBV5-4 with TRBJ1-3; 8 bases match TRBD1. Trimming cost V 4 bases and J 7 bases; bases outside gene matches: 10. Germline lookup yields CDR1 SGHNT and CDR2 YYREEE (reference sequence). The CDR3 has 15 amino acids. This CDR3 is CASSGRYRGSNTIYF. The CDR3 DNA is TGTGCCAGCAGCGGTCGGTACAGGGGGTCTAACACCATATATTTT. Based on the CDR3 plus reference TRBV5-4 and TRBJ1-3, the full variable domain is ETGVTQSPTHLIKTRGQQVTLRCSSQSGHNTVSWYQQALGQGPQFIFQYYREEENGRGNFPPRFSGLQFPNYSSELNVNALELDDSALYLCASSGRYRGSNTIYFGEGSWLTVV.

V is TRBV6-5 and J is TRBJ1-5; 8 nucleotides line up with TRBD1. Germline CDR1 is MNHEY and CDR2 is SVGAGI. After removal of 8 bases from V and 7 bases from J, the junction contained 7 bases not matched to a gene. The CDR3 is 13 residues long. The CDR3 DNA sequence: TGTGCCAGCCTGACAGGGGTGGGCCAGCCCCAGCATTTT. This translates into CASLTGVGQPQHF.

The genes are TRBV28 and TRBJ1-2; 7 nucleotides agree with TRBD1. The J segment lost 2 bases and the V segment lost 3 bases, leaving 3 bases of the junction unmatched. The CDR3 contains 14 residues. Germline CDR1 and CDR2: MDHEN and SYDVKM. The CDR3 loop is CASSFLTGNYGYTF. In DNA form, the CDR3 reads TGTGCCAGCAGTTTTTTGACAGGGAACTATGGCTACACCTTC.

The chain is built from TRBV11-3 and TRBJ1-3; D gene ambiguous. The length of the CDR3 is 15 residues. V lost 3 bases and J lost 2, with 11 bases in between. In germline, CDR1 is SGHNT, CDR2 YENEEA. The CDR3 coding sequence is TGTGCCAGCAGCTTTAAATCCGTTGCTGGAAACACCATATATTTT. It translates to CASSFKSVAGNTIYF. The entire variable domain, with the rest obtained from reference TRBV11-3 and TRBJ1-3, is as follows: EAGVVQSPRYKIIEKKQPVAFWCNPISGHNTLYWYLQNLGQGPELLIRYENEEAVDDSQLPKDRFSAERLKGVDSTLKIQPAELGDSAVYLCASSFKSVAGNTIYFGEGSWLTVV.

This clone was observed once. The V call is TRBV12-3 or TRBV12-4, the J call TRBJ2-2, with D hard to call. Trimming removed 3 bases from V and 3 bases from J, with 5 bases in between. This CDR3 is 13 amino acids long. The CDR3 loop reads CASSFSDTGELFF. CDR3 DNA sequence: TGTGCCAGCAGTTTCTCGGACACCGGGGAGCTGTTTTTT.

This chain uses TRBV10-1 with TRBJ2-2; no clear D. V lost 3 bases and J 6 bases, leaving 8 bases between the germline ends. The CDR3 runs 13 residues. The germline CDR1 and CDR2 sequences are WNHNN and SYGVQD (reference sequence). The CDR3 sequence: CASSDLAAGELFF. The CDR3 region has the DNA TGCGCCAGCAGTGATTTAGCCGCCGGGGAGCTGTTTTTT.

With regard to this clone: Other DNA sequences in the sample encode the same CDR3. The chain has TRBV3-1 (or the pseudogene TRBV3-2) and TRBJ1-3; the match to TRBD1 covers 7 bases. Germline values: CDR1 LGHDT, CDR2 YNNKEL (reference sequence). The CDR3 loop spans 16 amino acids. Unmatched junction bases numbered 3, after V lost 1 base and J lost 0 bases. The CDR3 spells CASSQGQGSSGNTIYF. The CDR3 DNA follows: TGTGCCAGCAGCCAAGGACAGGGAAGCTCTGGAAACACCATATATTTT.

The chain recombines TRBV2 with TRBJ1-1; 10 bases fit TRBD1. The length of the CDR3 is 14 residues. Germline-derived CDR1 and CDR2 are SNHLY and FYNNEI. The V segment lost 6 bases and the J segment 6 bases; nucleotides outside the gene matches: 7. The CDR3 bases are TGTGCCAGCAGGGAATCGGGACAGGGGTCTGAAGCTTTCTTT. This sequence encodes CASRESGQGSEAFF.

The chain joins TRBV3-1 (or the pseudogene TRBV3-2) to TRBJ1-1; the D is unclear. The germline V gene has CDR1 LGHDT and CDR2 YNNKEL (reference sequence). This CDR3 is built from 15 residues. The V and J ends lost 1 base and 5 bases respectively, with 14 bases between them. In DNA form, the CDR3 reads TGTGCCAGCAGCCAAGTACCGGGGTTGGGTACTGAAGCTTTCTTT. Translated: CASSQVPGLGTEAFF.

The sample holds a few counts of this clone. The rearrangement joins TRBV6-5 to TRBJ2-7; the D gene is possibly TRBD1 (5 bases). The germline CDR1 and CDR2 sequences are MNHEY and SVGAGI. The V and J ends lost 8 bases and 4 bases respectively, with 12 bases between them. The CDR3 runs to 12 residues. CDR3 region: CASGPGLYEQYF. Written as DNA, the CDR3 is TGTGCCAGCGGTCCAGGGCTATACGAGCAGTACTTC.

The CDR3 DNA reads as TGCGCCAGCAGCTCACCGGGGACAGGGGTCGAGACCCAGTACTTC. This translates into CASSSPGTGVETQYF. The gene calls are TRBV5-1 and TRBJ2-5; 10 bases fit TRBD1. CDR1 is SGHRS and CDR2 is YFSETQ in the germline V gene. The J segment lost 5 bases and the V segment lost 3 bases, leaving 7 bases of the junction unmatched. There are 15 residues in the CDR3.

The chain combines TRBV11-3 with TRBJ1-1; D not resolved. The germline V and J ends were trimmed by 1 base and 8 bases, with 11 bases remaining between them. Germline V gene lookup returns CDR1 SGHNT and CDR2 YENEEA. The CDR3 is 13 amino acids. CDR3 region: CASSLAGVGEAFF. The CDR3 DNA reads as TGTGCCAGCAGCTTAGCCGGGGTAGGGGAAGCTTTCTTT.

The V and J genes are TRBV19 and TRBJ1-6; TRBD1 is a possible D gene (6 bases). V was trimmed by 6 bases and J by 6 bases, leaving 18 bases between them. CDR3 length equals 16 residues. Germline CDR1 is LNHDA and CDR2 is SQIVND (reference sequence). This CDR3 reads CASSNPPGQVNSPLHF. CDR3 nucleotides: TGTGCCAGTAGCAACCCTCCGGGACAAGTTAATTCACCCCTCCACTTT.

This clone was seen a single time. The chain couples TRBV5-6 to TRBJ1-1; no firm D call. The CDR3 has 13 residues. V was shortened by 0 bases and J by 9 bases, with 12 bases between the two germline ends. Germline assignment: CDR1 SGHDT and CDR2 YYEEEE. Here the CDR3 reads CASSLATGSQAFF. Here the CDR3 DNA reads TGTGCCAGCAGCTTGGCTACGGGATCGCAAGCTTTCTTT. The entire variable domain, with the rest obtained from reference TRBV5-6 and TRBJ1-1, is as follows: DAGVTQSPTHLIKTRGQQVTLRCSPKSGHDTVSWYQQALGQGPQFIFQYYEEEERQRGNFPDRFSGHQFPNYSSELNVNALLLGDSALYLCASSLATGSQAFFGQGTRLTVV.

The chain links TRBV5-4 to TRBJ1-3, with 7 bases fitting TRBD1. J lost 2 bases, V lost 0 bases, and 5 bases had no gene match. The CDR3 has 16 residues. CDR1 is SGHNT and CDR2 is YYREEE in the germline V gene (reference sequence). The CDR3 nucleotides are TGTGCCAGCAGCTTGGCAACAGGGGCTACTGGAAACACCATATATTTT. This translates into CASSLATGATGNTIYF.

This chain joins TRBV6-1 and TRBJ1-2; maybe TRBD1 (6 bases). The V end lost 1 base, the J end lost 4 bases, and 13 bases lay between the germline ends. CDR3 size: 15 residues. Germline V gene data show CDR1 as MNHNS and CDR2 as SASEGT. DNA for the CDR3: TGTGCCAGCAGTGAAGACCTCGACAGGACCTATGGCTACACCTTC. Protein: CASSEDLDRTYGYTF.

This chain uses TRBV6-4 with TRBJ2-5; maybe TRBD1 (5 bases). The germline CDR1 and CDR2 sequences are MRHNA and SNTAGT. The CDR3 runs to 14 residues. Trimming shortened V by 3 bases and J by 5 bases, and 13 bases separated the two germline ends. In DNA form, the CDR3 reads TGTGCCAGCAGTGAGGGGCCCTGGTCGGAGACCCAGTACTTC. Translating gives CASSEGPWSETQYF.